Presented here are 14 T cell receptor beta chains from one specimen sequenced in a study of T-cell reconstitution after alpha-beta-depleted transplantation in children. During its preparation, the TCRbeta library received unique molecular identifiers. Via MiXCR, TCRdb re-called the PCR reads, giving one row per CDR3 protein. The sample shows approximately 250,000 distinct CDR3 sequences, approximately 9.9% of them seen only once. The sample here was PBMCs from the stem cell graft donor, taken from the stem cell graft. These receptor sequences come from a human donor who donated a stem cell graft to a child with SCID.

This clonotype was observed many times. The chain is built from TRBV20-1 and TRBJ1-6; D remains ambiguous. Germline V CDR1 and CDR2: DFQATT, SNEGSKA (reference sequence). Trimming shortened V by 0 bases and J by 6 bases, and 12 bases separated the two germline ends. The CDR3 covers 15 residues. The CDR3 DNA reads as TGCAGTGCTAGAGATAGGCGGATGGGTAATTCACCCCTCCACTTT. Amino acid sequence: CSARDRRMGNSPLHF.

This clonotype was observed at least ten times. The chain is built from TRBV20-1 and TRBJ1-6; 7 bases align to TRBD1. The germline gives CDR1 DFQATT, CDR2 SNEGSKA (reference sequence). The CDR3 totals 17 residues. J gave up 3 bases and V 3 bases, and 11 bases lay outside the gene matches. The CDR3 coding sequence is TGCAGTGCTAGGCCTTCCGCGGACAGGCGCTATAATTCACCCCTCCACTTT. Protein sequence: CSARPSADRRYNSPLHF.

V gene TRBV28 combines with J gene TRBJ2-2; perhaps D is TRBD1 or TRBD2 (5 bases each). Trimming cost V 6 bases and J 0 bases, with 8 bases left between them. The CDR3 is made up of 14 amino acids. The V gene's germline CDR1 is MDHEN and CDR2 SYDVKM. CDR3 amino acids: CASRRGANTGELFF. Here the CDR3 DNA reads TGTGCCAGCAGAAGGGGAGCGAACACCGGGGAGCTGTTTTTT. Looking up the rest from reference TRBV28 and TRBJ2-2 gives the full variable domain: DVKVTQSSRYLVKRTGEKVFLECVQDMDHENMFWYRQDPGLGLRLIYFSYDVKMKEKGDIPEGYSVSREKKERFSLILESASTNQTSMYLCASRRGANTGELFFGEGSRLTVL.

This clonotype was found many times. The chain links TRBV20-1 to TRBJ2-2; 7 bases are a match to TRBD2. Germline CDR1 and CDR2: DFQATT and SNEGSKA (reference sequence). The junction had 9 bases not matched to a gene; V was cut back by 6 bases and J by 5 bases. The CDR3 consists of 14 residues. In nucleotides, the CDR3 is TGCAGTGCCCGACCGCGGGGGTATACCGGGGAGCTGTTTTTT. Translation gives CSARPRGYTGELFF.

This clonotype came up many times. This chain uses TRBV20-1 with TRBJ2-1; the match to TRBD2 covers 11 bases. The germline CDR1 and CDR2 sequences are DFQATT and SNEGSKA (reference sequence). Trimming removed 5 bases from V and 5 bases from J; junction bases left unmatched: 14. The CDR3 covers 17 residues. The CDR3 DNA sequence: TGCAGTGCTGAATCCGGGACTAGCGGCGTTCAAGACAATGAGCAGTTCTTC. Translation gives CSAESGTSGVQDNEQFF.

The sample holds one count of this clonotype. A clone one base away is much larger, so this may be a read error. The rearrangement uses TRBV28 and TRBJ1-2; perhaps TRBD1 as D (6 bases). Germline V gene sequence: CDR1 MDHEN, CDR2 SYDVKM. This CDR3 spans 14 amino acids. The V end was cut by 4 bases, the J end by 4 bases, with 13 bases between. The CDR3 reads CASSSAGHPYGYTF. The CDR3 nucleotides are TGTGCCAGCAGTTCAGCGGGACACCCCTATGGCTACACCTTC.

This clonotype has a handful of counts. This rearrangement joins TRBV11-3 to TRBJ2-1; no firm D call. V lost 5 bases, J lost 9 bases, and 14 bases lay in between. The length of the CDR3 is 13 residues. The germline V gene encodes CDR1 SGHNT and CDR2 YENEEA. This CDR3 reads CASSPAERAEQFF. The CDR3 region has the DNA TGTGCCAGCAGCCCCGCGGAACGGGCTGAGCAGTTCTTC.

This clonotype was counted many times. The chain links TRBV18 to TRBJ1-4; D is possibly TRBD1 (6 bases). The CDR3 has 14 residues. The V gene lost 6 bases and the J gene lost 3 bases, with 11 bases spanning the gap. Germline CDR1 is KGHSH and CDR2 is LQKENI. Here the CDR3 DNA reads TGTGCCAGCTCCCCCGGACAGCCTAATGAAAAACTGTTTTTT. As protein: CASSPGQPNEKLFF. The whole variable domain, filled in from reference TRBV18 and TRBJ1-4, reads NAGVMQNPRHLVRRRGQEARLRCSPMKGHSHVYWYRQLPEEGLKFMVYLQKENIIDESGMPKERFSAEFPKEGPSILRIQQVVRGDSAAYFCASSPGQPNEKLFFGSGTQLSVL.

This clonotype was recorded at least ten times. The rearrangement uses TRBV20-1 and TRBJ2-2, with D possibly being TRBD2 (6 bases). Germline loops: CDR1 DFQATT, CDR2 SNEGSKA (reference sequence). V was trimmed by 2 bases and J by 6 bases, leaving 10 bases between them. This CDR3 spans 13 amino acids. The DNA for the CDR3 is TGCAGTGCTAGACTCAGGGAGGCCGGGGAGCTGTTTTTT. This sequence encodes CSARLREAGELFF.

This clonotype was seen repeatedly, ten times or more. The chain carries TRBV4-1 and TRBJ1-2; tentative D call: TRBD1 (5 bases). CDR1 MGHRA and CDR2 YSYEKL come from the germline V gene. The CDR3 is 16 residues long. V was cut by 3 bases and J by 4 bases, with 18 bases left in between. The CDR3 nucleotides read TGCGCCAGCAGCCACCGCCCGGGCAGGGAAGGCTATGGCTACACCTTC. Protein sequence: CASSHRPGREGYGYTF.

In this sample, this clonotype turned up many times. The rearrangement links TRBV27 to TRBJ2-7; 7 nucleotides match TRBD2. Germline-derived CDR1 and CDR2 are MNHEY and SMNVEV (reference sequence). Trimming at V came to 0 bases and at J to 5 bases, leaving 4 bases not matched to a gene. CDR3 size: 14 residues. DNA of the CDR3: TGTGCCAGCAGTTTATCGAGAGGGAGGGACGAGCAGTACTTC. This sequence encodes CASSLSRGRDEQYF.

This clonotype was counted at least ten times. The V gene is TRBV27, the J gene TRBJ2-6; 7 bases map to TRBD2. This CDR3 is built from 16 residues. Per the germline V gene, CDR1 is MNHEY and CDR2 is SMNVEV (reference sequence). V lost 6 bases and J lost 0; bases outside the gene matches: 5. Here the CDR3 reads CASSGRPSSGANVLTF. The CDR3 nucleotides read TGTGCCAGCAGCGGGAGGCCCTCCTCTGGGGCCAACGTCCTGACTTTC.

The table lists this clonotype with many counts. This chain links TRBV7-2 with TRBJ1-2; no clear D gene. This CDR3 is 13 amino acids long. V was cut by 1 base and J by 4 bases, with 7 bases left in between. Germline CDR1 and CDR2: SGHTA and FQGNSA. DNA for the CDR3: TGTGCCAGCAGCTTAGGAGGGCTCTATGGCTACACCTTC. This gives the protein CASSLGGLYGYTF.

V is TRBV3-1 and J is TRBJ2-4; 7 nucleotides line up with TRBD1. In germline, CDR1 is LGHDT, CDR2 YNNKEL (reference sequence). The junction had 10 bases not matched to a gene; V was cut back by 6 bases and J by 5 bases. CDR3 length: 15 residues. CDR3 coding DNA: TGTGCCAGCAGTCCTACAGGGGCCGTGGAAAACATTCAGTACTTC. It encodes CASSPTGAVENIQYF. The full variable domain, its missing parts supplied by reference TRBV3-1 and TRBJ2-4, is DTAVSQTPKYLVTQMGNDKSIKCEQNLGHDTMYWYKQDSKKFLKIMFSYNNKELIINETVPNRFSPKSPDKAHLNLHINSLELGDSAVYFCASSPTGAVENIQYFGAGTRLSVL.